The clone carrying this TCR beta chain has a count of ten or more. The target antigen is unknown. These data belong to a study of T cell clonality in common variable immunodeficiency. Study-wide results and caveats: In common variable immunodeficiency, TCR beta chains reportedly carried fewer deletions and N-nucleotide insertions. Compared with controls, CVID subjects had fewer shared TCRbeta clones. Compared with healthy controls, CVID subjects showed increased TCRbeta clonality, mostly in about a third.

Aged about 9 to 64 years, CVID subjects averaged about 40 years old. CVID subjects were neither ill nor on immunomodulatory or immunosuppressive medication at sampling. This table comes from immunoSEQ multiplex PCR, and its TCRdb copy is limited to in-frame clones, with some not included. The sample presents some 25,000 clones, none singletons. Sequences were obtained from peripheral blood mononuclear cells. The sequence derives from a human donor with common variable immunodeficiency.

The sequenced CDR3 bases are TGTGCCAGCAGCTTGGATCCTAGCGGATACAATGAG. This sequence encodes CASSLDPSGYNE. The whole CDR3 protein is CASSLDPSGYNEQFF. The rearrangement links TRBV5-5 to TRBJ2-1; 7 positions match TRBD2. With the read ending 3 residues before the CDR3 end, the germline J gene is used to fill in that end. With 0 bases clipped from V and 4 bases from J, the junction kept 4 bases outside the gene matches. CDR3 length equals 15 residues. Germline V gene data show CDR1 as SGHKS and CDR2 as YYEKEE (reference sequence).